This TCR beta chain appears in the sequencing data of a study of patients and donors after allogeneic stem cell transplantation. V lost 2 bases, J lost 3 bases, and 8 bases lay in between. CDR1 and CDR2 from the germline V gene are KGHSH and LQKENI. The CDR3 contains 14 residues. TCRdb used MiXCR to reprocess the RT-PCR reads, holding one entry per CDR3 protein. The sample records about 40,000 distinct CDR3 sequences, roughly 30% being singletons. The sample taken for sequencing was blood, either unsorted or a sorted T cell fraction (not recorded which). The chain recombines TRBV18 with TRBJ1-5, with D hard to call. The TCR sequence derives from a human donor who was either an allogeneic HSCT recipient or a stem cell or donor lymphocyte infusion donor (not recorded which). It is not recorded whose cells these are; they may come from a transplant donor. DNA of the CDR3: TGTGCCAGCTCACCATCAGGTTACAATCAGCCCCAGCATTTT. Amino acid sequence: CASSPSGYNQPQHF.